This T cell receptor beta chain was identified in a study of blood T cell repertoires in COVID-19. The data were produced by immunoSEQ multiplex PCR, yet TCRdb's version contains in-frame clones alone and is incomplete. The sample includes about 280,000 clones, approximately 85% of them seen just once. The CDR3 contains 11 residues. With 3 bases removed from V and 6 bases from J, the gap between germline ends came to 6 bases. Germline V CDR1 and CDR2: SGHRS, YFSETQ. The V gene is TRBV5-1, the J gene TRBJ1-1; D is possibly TRBD1 (5 bases). This receptor was taken from a man aged 18 to 30 with active or convalescent COVID-19. Sequencing was done on a sample of peripheral blood. The CDR3 loop is CASSWGAEAFF. CDR3 nucleotide sequence: TGCGCCAGCAGCTGGGGGGCTGAAGCTTTCTTT.